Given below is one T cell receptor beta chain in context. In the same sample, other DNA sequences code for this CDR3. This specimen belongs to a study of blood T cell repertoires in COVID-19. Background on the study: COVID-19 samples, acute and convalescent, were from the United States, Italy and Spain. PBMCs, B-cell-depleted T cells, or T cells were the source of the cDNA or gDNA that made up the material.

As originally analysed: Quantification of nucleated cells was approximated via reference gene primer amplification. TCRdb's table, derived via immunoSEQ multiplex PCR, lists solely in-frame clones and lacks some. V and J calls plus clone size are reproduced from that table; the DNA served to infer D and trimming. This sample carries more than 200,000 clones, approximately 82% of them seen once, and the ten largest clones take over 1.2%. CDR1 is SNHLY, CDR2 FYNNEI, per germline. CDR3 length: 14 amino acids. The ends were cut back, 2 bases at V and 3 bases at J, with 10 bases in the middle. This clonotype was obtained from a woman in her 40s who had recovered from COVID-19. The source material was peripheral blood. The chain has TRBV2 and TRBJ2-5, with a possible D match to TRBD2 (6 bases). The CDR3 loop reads CASSELAGKETQYF. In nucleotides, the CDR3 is TGTGCCAGCAGTGAACTGGCGGGGAAAGAGACCCAGTACTTC.